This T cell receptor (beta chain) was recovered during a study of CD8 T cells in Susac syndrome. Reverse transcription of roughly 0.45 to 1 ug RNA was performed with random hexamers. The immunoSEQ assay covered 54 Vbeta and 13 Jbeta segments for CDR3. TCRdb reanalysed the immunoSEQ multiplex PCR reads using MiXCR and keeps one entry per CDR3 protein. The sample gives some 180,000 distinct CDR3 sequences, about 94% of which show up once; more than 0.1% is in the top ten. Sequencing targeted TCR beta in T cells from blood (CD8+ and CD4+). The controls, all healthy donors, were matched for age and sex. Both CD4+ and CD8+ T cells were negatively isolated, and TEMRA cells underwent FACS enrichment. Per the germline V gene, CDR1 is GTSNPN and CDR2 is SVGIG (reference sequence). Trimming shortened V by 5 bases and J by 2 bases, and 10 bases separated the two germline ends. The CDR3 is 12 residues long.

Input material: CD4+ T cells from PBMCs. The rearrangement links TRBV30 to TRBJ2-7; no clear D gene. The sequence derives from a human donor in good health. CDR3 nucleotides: TGTGCCTGGGTGGTGGGCCCCTACGAGCAGTACTTC. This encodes CAWVVGPYEQYF.